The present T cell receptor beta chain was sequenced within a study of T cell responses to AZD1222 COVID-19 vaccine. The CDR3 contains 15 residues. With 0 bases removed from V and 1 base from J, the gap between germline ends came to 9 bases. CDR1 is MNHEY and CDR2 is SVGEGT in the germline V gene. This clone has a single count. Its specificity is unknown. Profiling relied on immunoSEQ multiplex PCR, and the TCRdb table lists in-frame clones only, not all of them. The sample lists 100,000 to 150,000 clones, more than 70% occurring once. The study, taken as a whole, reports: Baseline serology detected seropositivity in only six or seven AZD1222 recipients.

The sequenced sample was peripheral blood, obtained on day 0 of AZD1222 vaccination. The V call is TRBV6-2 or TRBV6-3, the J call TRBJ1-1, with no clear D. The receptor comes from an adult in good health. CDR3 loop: CASSYSLDGNTEAFF. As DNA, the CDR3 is TGTGCCAGCAGTTACTCGCTAGACGGGAACACTGAAGCTTTCTTT.